This T cell receptor beta chain was captured by sequencing in a study of cytomegalovirus exposure and HLA in healthy donors. Study outcomes and limitations: Researchers catalogued about 160 TCR beta chains as cytomegalovirus-associated. In an earlier analysis, in 540 or so donors, most V segments appeared productive either ~90% or ~30% of the time.

On this clone: As yet, its antigen is unknown.

PCR employed 60 Vbeta and 13 Jbeta primers. TCRdb's copy holds only in-frame clones and misses some; the assay was immunoSEQ multiplex PCR. The table shows more than 150,000 clones, with about four fifths occurring only once. The sequenced material came from PBMCs. This sequence was found in a woman in her 30s in good health and CMV-seronegative.

The CDR3: CASSYFLDSTYEQYF. The CDR3 bases are TGTGCCAGCAGTTACTTTCTGGACAGCACCTACGAGCAGTACTTC. The chain uses TRBV6-5 and TRBJ2-7; possibly TRBD1 for D (6 bases). Germline loops: CDR1 MNHEY, CDR2 SVGAGI. Trimming took 1 base from V and 2 from J, leaving 12 bases between them. The CDR3 runs to 15 residues.